A selection of T cell receptor beta chains follows, all from one sample in a study of blood T cells in healthy people across ages. TCRdb analysed the 5' RACE reads with MiXCR anew, one entry per CDR3 protein. This table has under 2,000,000 distinct CDR3 sequences, approximately 50% appearing once. Sequenced material: blood. The source of these receptors is a woman in her 40s in good health. CDR3s include the opening cysteine and the closing phenylalanine or tryptophan. The order of the fields is clone size, D gene, J gene, V gene, CDR3 DNA, CDR3 protein. The D gene is left open where the match is weak. Where a row states a size, it is once, few, many or the class of an expanded clone; other rows omit it.

>-|TRBD2|TRBJ2-7|TRBV28
TGTGCCAGCAGTTCCGCGACTAGCGGAGCCTACGAGCAGTACTTC
CASSSATSGAYEQYF
>-|TRBD2|TRBJ2-1|TRBV12-3/TRBV12-4
TGTGCCAGCAGTTTTGTCCTAGCGGGGGGGCTCAATGAGCAGTTCTTC
CASSFVLAGGLNEQFF
>-|-|TRBJ2-1|TRBV6-5
TGTGCCAGCAGAGATAGTGGGAAAAACAATGAGCAGTTCTTC
CASRDSGKNNEQFF
>-|-|TRBJ1-1|TRBV12-3/TRBV12-4
TGTGCCAGCAGTTTTGGATATGAAGCTTTCTTT
CASSFGYEAFF
>-|-|TRBJ2-5|TRBV7-2
TGTGCCAGCAGCTCCTCTCTTATAACGCAAGAGACCCAGTACTTC
CASSSSLITQETQYF
>many|-|TRBJ2-1|TRBV9
TGTGCCAGCAGCGGGGGGAGCTCCTACAATGAGCAGTTCTTC
CASSGGSSYNEQFF
>once|TRBD2|TRBJ2-3|TRBV28
TGTGCCAGCAGTTTGGTCGGGGGGGCCCTCGGGGGCACAGATACGCAGTATTTT
CASSLVGGALGGTDTQYF
>-|-|TRBJ2-3|TRBV28
TGTGCCAGCAGTTTAATGGCGGGGTCGACTGGTACGCAGTATTTT
CASSLMAGSTGTQYF
>few|-|TRBJ2-1|TRBV25-1
TGTGCCAGCAGTGACCCCGCGGGGTCCTACAATGAGCAGTTCTTC
CASSDPAGSYNEQFF
>few|-|TRBJ2-5|TRBV10-3
TGTGCCATCAGTGAGTCAAGTAGGCAGTACTTC
CAISESSRQYF
>-|-|TRBJ1-2|TRBV20-1
TGCGGAGGGGGTTCCGATGGCTACACCTTC
CGGGSDGYTF
>-|-|TRBJ2-1|TRBV7-9
TGTGCCAGCAGCTCAAACGGGAATGAGCAGTTCTTC
CASSSNGNEQFF
>once|-|TRBJ2-5|TRBV10-2
TGCGCCAGCAGTATAGGACACTCACCGGGGACCCAGTACTTC
CASSIGHSPGTQYF
>-|TRBD1|TRBJ2-7|TRBV7-3
TGTGCCAGCAGCTTAACCGATCGGGACAGGAATTCACCCGAACCCTACGAGCAGTACTTC
CASSLTDRDRNSPEPYEQYF
>-|-|TRBJ2-2|TRBV25-1
TGTGCCAGCAGTGGAAATATGAACACCGGGGAGCTGTTTTTT
CASSGNMNTGELFF
>-|-|TRBJ2-3|TRBV7-2
TGTGTCAGCAGCTCCAGAGGGGACCAGCCCCAGTATTTT
CVSSSRGDQPQYF
>many|-|TRBJ2-7|TRBV7-2
TGTGCCAGCAGCTCCGTCTACGAGCAGTACTTC
CASSSVYEQYF
>few|-|TRBJ2-5|TRBV5-1
TGCGCCAGCAGCTTGGTGTCACCCAAGGGAGAGACCCAGTACTTC
CASSLVSPKGETQYF